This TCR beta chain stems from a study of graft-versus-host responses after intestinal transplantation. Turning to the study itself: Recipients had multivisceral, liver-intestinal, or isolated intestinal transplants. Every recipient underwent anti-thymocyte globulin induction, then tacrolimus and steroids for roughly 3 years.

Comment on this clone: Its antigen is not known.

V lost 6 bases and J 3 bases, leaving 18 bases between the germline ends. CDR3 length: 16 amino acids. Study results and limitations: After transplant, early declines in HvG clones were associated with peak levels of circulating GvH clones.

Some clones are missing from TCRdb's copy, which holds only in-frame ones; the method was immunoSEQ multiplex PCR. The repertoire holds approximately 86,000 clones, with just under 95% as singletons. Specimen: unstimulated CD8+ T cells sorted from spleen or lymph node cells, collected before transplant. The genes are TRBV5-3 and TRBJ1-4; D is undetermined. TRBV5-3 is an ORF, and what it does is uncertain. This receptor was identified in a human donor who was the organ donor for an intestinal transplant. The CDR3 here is CARTHPRQRSNEKLFF. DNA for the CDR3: TGTGCCAGAACCCACCCCAGACAAAGGTCTAATGAAAAACTGTTTTTT.